Below, one TCR beta chain is given with its context. As yet, its antigen is unknown. The data were obtained in a study of T-cell memory formation after mild COVID-19. In the study overall: For the most part, TCR clusters were specific to one donor. Study observations and caveats: Some clones that responded were present in memory (sampled pre-infection), which suggests cross-reactive memory joined.

TCRdb reprocessed the 5' RACE reads with MiXCR, giving one entry per CDR3 protein. Of fewer than 250,000 distinct CDR3 sequences listed, 27% are singletons. Germline loops: CDR1 DFQATT, CDR2 SNEGSKA (reference sequence). The V and J ends lost 6 bases and 4 bases respectively, with 16 bases between them. CDR3 size: 14 residues. V usage is TRBV20-1 and J usage is TRBJ1-5; no definite D call. The receptor was derived from an adult woman who had mild COVID-19 (a few samples of this study predate the infection). Cell type and time point are not known. The sample consisted of PBMCs or a T cell subset sorted from them (not recorded which). The CDR3 protein is CSARDGFRNQPQHF. CDR3 nucleotides: TGCAGTGCGCGTGACGGTTTTCGAAATCAGCCCCAGCATTTT.